This T cell receptor beta chain was sequenced during a study of T cell repertoires in cytomegalovirus infection. Study-level results: HLA-C-restricted CMV-specific TCR beta clonotypes prevailed in the ex vivo response.

V was clipped by 6 bases and J by 0 bases; unmatched bases: 5. Germline CDR1 and CDR2: DFQATT and SNEGSKA (reference sequence). The CDR3 spans 14 residues. MiXCR, run by TCRdb on the reads, gives a single entry per CDR3 protein. The top ten clones hold approximately 11% of a sample with 160,000 or so distinct CDR3 sequences, 20% to 25% of them seen once. There are a few counts of this clonotype. Its cognate antigen is unknown. V and J are TRBV20-1 and TRBJ2-1; TRBD1 matches 7 bases. The sequencing sample was made of PBMCs. The receptor's source is a human donor in good health (CMV status not recorded). Some clones in this sample may be carry-over from other donors' samples. For the CDR3, the DNA is TGCAGTGCCGGCGGACAGGACTCCTACAATGAGCAGTTCTTC. It yields the protein CSAGGQDSYNEQFF.